The T cell receptor (beta chain) described here comes from a study of blood T cells in healthy people across ages. Study results and limitations: In older individuals, TCR beta diversity per million T cells was lower, falling roughly linearly with age. A greater number of naive CD4+ cells and higher diversity distinguished long-lived donors from aged donors. Strong correlation was found linking TCR beta diversity to naive T cell percentage.

Concerning this clonotype: Antigen unknown.

Sample-barcoded 5' priming and a J-beta primer mix drove a second PCR of about 6 to 12 cycles. TCRdb re-analysed the 5' RACE reads in MiXCR, keeping a single row per CDR3 protein. The sample records approximately 850,000 distinct CDR3 sequences, around 42% being singletons. The source is a man aged 60-69 years in good health. The source material was blood.

The CDR3, as DNA: TGTGCCAGTAGGAGGGGGGACGAGCAGTACTTC. Protein sequence: CASRRGDEQYF. The chain links TRBV18 to TRBJ2-4, with D perhaps being TRBD1 or TRBD2 (6 bases each). The J call may be wrong; the DNA end is better matched by TRBJ2-7. The CDR3 has 11 amino acids. CDR1 is KGHSH, CDR2 LQKENI, per germline.